This note documents a single TCR beta chain sequence. Looked up from germline, CDR1 is SGHAT and CDR2 is FQNNGV. This CDR3 is built from 14 residues. The trim removed 5 bases at V and 12 bases at J, leaving 12 bases unmatched. As processed by the authors: Reference gene primer amplification in the assay estimated nucleated cell counts. Sequencing was performed with immunoSEQ multiplex PCR; in TCRdb, only in-frame clones are kept and a portion is missing. D and trimming were read from the DNA, whereas the V and J calls and clone size are those reported in that table. The table records around 230,000 clones, approximately 82% of them present only once. This sample is part of a study of blood T cell repertoires in COVID-19. On the study more broadly: COVID-19 samples collected from the United States, Italy and Spain covered acute and convalescent phases. The cDNA or gDNA used as material had been derived from T cells, B-cell-depleted T cells, or PBMCs.

This receptor was obtained from a woman in her forties or fifties with acute or convalescent COVID-19. Sequencing was done on a sample of peripheral blood. The chain joins TRBV11-2 to TRBJ2-5, with TRBD1 matching over 10 bases. CDR3 protein: CASSLGTGAPPKYF. The CDR3, as DNA: TGTGCCAGCAGCCTCGGGACAGGGGCGCCTCCAAAGTACTTC.